This TCR beta chain comes out of a study of shared clonotypes between healthy human individuals. TCRdb's copy holds only in-frame clones and misses some; the assay was immunoSEQ multiplex PCR. The sample contains 300,000 to 400,000 clones, 73% of which appear only once. Germline V gene lookup returns CDR1 SGHTA and CDR2 FQGNSA. The CDR3 runs to 16 residues. V was trimmed by 5 bases and J by 0 bases, leaving 15 bases between them. This TCR came from a man aged 30-40 years in good health. V gene TRBV7-2 combines with J gene TRBJ2-3; TRBD2 is a possible D gene (6 bases). Sequencing input: memory CD4+ T cells sorted from blood. The subset here: CD45RA-negative fraction. The CDR3 region has the DNA TGTGCCAGCAGCGAGGGACTCTTGACTAGCACAGATACGCAGTATTTT. Amino acids: CASSEGLLTSTDTQYF. The whole variable domain, remainder taken from reference TRBV7-2 and TRBJ2-3, is GAGVSQSPSNKVTEKGKDVELRCDPISGHTALYWYRQSLGQGLEFLIYFQGNSAPDKSGLPSDRFSAERTGGSVSTLTIQRTQQEDSAVYLCASSEGLLTSTDTQYFGPGTRLTVL.